The 30 T cell receptor beta chains below all came from one sample that was sequenced in a study of T cell repertoires in cytomegalovirus infection. These receptors are not linked to any known antigen. TCRdb re-called the reads through MiXCR, storing one row per CDR3 protein. The table shows around 140,000 distinct CDR3 sequences, with 25% to 35% occurring only once. This specimen consisted of CD8+ T cells from cultured PBMCs, obtained from culture after CMV antigen stimulation. These receptors were taken from a human donor in good health (CMV status not recorded). Some clones in this sample may be carry-over from other donors' samples.

The chain joins TRBV6-1 to TRBJ2-6, with D maybe TRBD1 (5 bases). CDR3 length: 16 residues. The V gene's germline CDR1 is MNHNS and CDR2 SASEGT. The V and J ends lost 4 bases and 0 bases respectively, with 10 bases between them. The CDR3 nucleotides read TGTGCCAGCAGTGCAAGACAGAGCTCTGGGGCCAACGTCCTGACTTTC. Its protein product is CASSARQSSGANVLTF.

The V gene is TRBV5-6, the J gene TRBJ1-2, with unresolved D. The V gene's germline CDR1 is SGHDT and CDR2 YYEEEE. The CDR3 has 15 amino acids. Trimming pared 0 bases from V and 1 base from J, leaving 10 bases between. CDR3 nucleotide sequence: TGTGCCAGCAGCTTGGGTGCGGATCTTAACTATGGCTACACCTTC. Protein: CASSLGADLNYGYTF.

This clonotype was recorded at least ten times. CDR3: CASSADRGYGYTF. The CDR3 coding sequence is TGTGCCAGCAGCGCGGACAGAGGCTATGGCTACACCTTC. The chain has TRBV7-2 and TRBJ1-2, with D perhaps TRBD1 (6 bases). Germline loops: CDR1 SGHTA, CDR2 FQGNSA. This CDR3 is 13 amino acids long. The germline V and J ends were trimmed by 5 bases and 4 bases, with 11 bases remaining between them.

The V call is TRBV5-1, the J call TRBJ2-1; tentative D call: TRBD1 (5 bases). The germline CDR1 and CDR2 sequences are SGHRS and YFSETQ. V shed 0 bases and J shed 3 bases, with 10 bases lying between them. The CDR3 extends over 15 amino acids. CDR3 in amino acids: CASSLDWGDYNEQFF. DNA for the CDR3: TGCGCCAGCAGCTTGGATTGGGGCGACTACAATGAGCAGTTCTTC.

The gene calls are TRBV6-1 and TRBJ2-3; 11 bases are shared with TRBD2. CDR1 is MNHNS and CDR2 is SASEGT in the germline V gene. V lost 1 base to trimming and J lost 2 bases; unmatched junction nucleotides: 2. This CDR3 has 16 amino acids. CDR3 residues: CASSEVTSGVTDTQYF. Here the CDR3 DNA reads TGTGCCAGCAGTGAAGTGACTAGCGGGGTCACAGATACGCAGTATTTT.

The chain employs TRBV28 and TRBJ2-5; 9 positions agree with TRBD2. In germline, CDR1 is MDHEN, CDR2 SYDVKM. J gave up 0 bases and V 2 bases, and 10 bases lay outside the gene matches. The CDR3 has 18 residues. CDR3 bases: TGTGCCAGCAGTTTAGGAGCGGGGGGCGAGTTTTACCAAGAGACCCAGTACTTC. Protein: CASSLGAGGEFYQETQYF. Using reference TRBV28 and TRBJ2-5 for the parts outside the CDR3, the full variable domain is DVKVTQSSRYLVKRTGEKVFLECVQDMDHENMFWYRQDPGLGLRLIYFSYDVKMKEKGDIPEGYSVSREKKERFSLILESASTNQTSMYLCASSLGAGGEFYQETQYFGPGTRLLVL.

This clonotype showed up just a few times. The rearrangement joins TRBV4-1 to TRBJ2-5, with D possibly matching TRBD2 (5 bases). The CDR3 is made up of 15 amino acids. V lost 1 base, J lost 0 bases, and 9 bases lay in between. Germline V CDR1 and CDR2: MGHRA, YSYEKL. The CDR3 DNA reads TGCGCCAGCAGCCAAGCTCCCGGGGACCAAGAGACCCAGTACTTC. This gives the protein CASSQAPGDQETQYF.

This clonotype has only a few counts. The V call is TRBV12-3 or TRBV12-4, the J call TRBJ2-2, with D perhaps given as TRBD1 or TRBD2 (5 bases each). Trimming removed 0 bases at V and 4 bases at J, with 6 bases between. The CDR3 spans 14 residues. CDR3 sequence: CASSLAGGTGELFF. CDR3 DNA: TGTGCCAGCAGTTTAGCTGGGGGCACCGGGGAGCTGTTTTTT.

This clonotype was seen many times. This rearrangement joins TRBV6-1 to TRBJ1-5; tentative D call: TRBD1 (5 bases). Germline V gives CDR1 MNHNS, CDR2 SASEGT. The CDR3 length is 14 residues. Trimming shortened V by 5 bases and J by 5 bases, and 13 bases separated the two germline ends. The CDR3 is CASSSQGWDQPQHF. In nucleotides, the CDR3 is TGTGCCAGCAGTTCTCAGGGATGGGATCAGCCCCAGCATTTT.

The chain links TRBV5-4 to TRBJ2-1, with a weak D call TRBD1 (6 bases). Trimming removed 3 bases at V and 4 bases at J, with 11 bases between. The germline CDR1 and CDR2 sequences are SGHNT and YYREEE (reference sequence). This CDR3 comprises 14 residues. The chain's CDR3 is CASSSMDRYNEQFF. Here the CDR3 DNA reads TGTGCCAGCAGCTCAATGGACAGATACAATGAGCAGTTCTTC.

This clonotype was counted at least ten times. The gene calls are TRBV7-7 and TRBJ2-3; tentatively, D is TRBD2 (5 bases). CDR3 size: 15 residues. V was clipped by 2 bases and J by 0 bases, with 9 bases between them. Germline V gives CDR1 SSHAT, CDR2 FNYEAQ (reference sequence). This CDR3 is CASSLLAGSTDTQYF. In nucleotides, the CDR3 is TGTGCCAGCAGCTTACTCGCGGGTAGCACAGATACGCAGTATTTT. The variable domain in full, completed from reference TRBV7-7 and TRBJ2-3, reads GAGVSQSPRYKVTKRGQDVTLRCDPISSHATLYWYQQALGQGPEFLTYFNYEAQPDKSGLPSDRFSAERPEGSISTLTIQRTEQRDSAMYRCASSLLAGSTDTQYFGPGTRLTVL.

The V and J genes are TRBV9 and TRBJ2-2, with TRBD2 matching 13 bases. The CDR3 is made up of 17 amino acids. Germline V CDR1 and CDR2: SGDLS, YYNGEE. J lost 6 bases, V lost 0 bases, and 5 bases had no gene match. CDR3 bases: TGTGCCAGCAGCGTAGAGACTAGCGGGGGGTATTCCGGGGAGCTGTTTTTT. As protein: CASSVETSGGYSGELFF.

This clonotype was seen repeatedly, ten times or more. The J gene is TRBJ1-5, the V gene TRBV7-9; D remains unclear. Germline V gene data show CDR1 as SEHNR and CDR2 as FQNEAQ (reference sequence). V was shortened by 1 base and J by 5 bases, with 12 bases between the two germline ends. This CDR3 contains 15 residues. CDR3 sequence reads: CASSLGYGGYQPQHF. CDR3 bases: TGTGCCAGCAGCTTAGGTTACGGCGGTTATCAGCCCCAGCATTTT.

The chain carries TRBV7-9 and TRBJ2-1, with TRBD2 matching over 12 bases. Trimming removed 4 bases from V and 7 bases from J; junction bases left unmatched: 8. Germline CDR1 reads SEHNR; CDR2 reads FQNEAQ (reference sequence). The CDR3 has 16 amino acids. This chain's CDR3 is CASSSLLAGGLNEQFF. DNA for the CDR3: TGTGCCAGCAGCTCGCTACTAGCGGGGGGATTAAATGAGCAGTTCTTC.

This clonotype was detected many times. V and J are TRBV7-8 and TRBJ1-4; 7 positions agree with TRBD1. There are 14 residues in the CDR3. Germline trimming cut 5 bases from V and 3 bases from J; bases unmatched to any gene: 3. CDR1 and CDR2 from the germline V gene are SGHVS and FQNEAQ. Here the CDR3 reads CASSPTGPNEKLFF. The CDR3 bases are TGTGCCAGCAGCCCGACAGGGCCTAATGAAAAACTGTTTTTT.

This clonotype was seen only a few times. The chain links TRBV4-1 to TRBJ2-1, with 12 bases lining up with TRBD2. Germline V lookup: CDR1 MGHRA, CDR2 YSYEKL. CDR3 size: 17 residues. With V trimmed by 1 base and J by 4 bases, 5 bases remained unmatched. Here the CDR3 reads CASSQGVLAGGYNEQFF. In DNA, the CDR3 is TGCGCCAGCAGCCAAGGGGTACTAGCGGGGGGTTACAATGAGCAGTTCTTC.

This clonotype was counted at least ten times. The rearrangement joins TRBV4-1 to TRBJ2-2; a possible D gene is TRBD1 (6 bases). Per the germline V gene, CDR1 is MGHRA and CDR2 is YSYEKL. V was pared by 2 bases and J by 6 bases, with 31 bases between. CDR3 length equals 21 residues. The CDR3 region is CASSQFTGILDGTRGSGELFF. The DNA for the CDR3 is TGCGCCAGCAGCCAATTCACAGGGATCTTAGATGGGACACGTGGGTCCGGGGAGCTGTTTTTT.

The chain carries TRBV7-8 and TRBJ1-5; perhaps TRBD1 as D (5 bases). Germline CDR1 is SGHVS and CDR2 is FQNEAQ. The CDR3 runs 14 residues. V was trimmed by 5 bases and J by 5 bases, leaving 13 bases between them. This chain's CDR3 is CASSGTAGYQPQHF. For the CDR3, the DNA is TGTGCCAGCAGCGGGACCGCTGGCTATCAGCCCCAGCATTTT.

The gene calls are TRBV7-8 and TRBJ2-1; D may be TRBD1 (5 bases). CDR1 and CDR2 (germline): SGHVS, FQNEAQ. The CDR3 covers 13 residues. Trimming removed 5 bases at V and 6 bases at J, with 11 bases between. This chain's CDR3 is CASSTDSSNEQFF. For the CDR3, the DNA is TGTGCCAGCAGCACCGACAGTTCCAATGAGCAGTTCTTC.

A few counts support this clonotype. J is TRBJ1-6 and V is TRBV4-2; no clear D gene. The CDR3 length is 13 residues. CDR1 is LGHNA, CDR2 YNFKEQ, per germline. V gave up 0 bases and J gave up 8 bases, with 5 bases separating them. The CDR3 loop is CASSQDSDSPLHF. For the CDR3, the DNA is TGTGCCAGCAGCCAAGATTCGGATTCACCCCTCCACTTT.

This clonotype occurred a few times. This rearrangement joins TRBV4-2 to TRBJ1-1; 8 positions agree with TRBD1. Germline V CDR1 and CDR2: LGHNA, YNFKEQ. The CDR3 consists of 16 residues. The trim removed 4 bases at V and 0 bases at J, leaving 7 bases unmatched. CDR3 DNA: TGTGCCAGCAGCCGTGGGACAGGTAGTCTGAACACTGAAGCTTTCTTT. Amino acids: CASSRGTGSLNTEAFF.

This clonotype was seen a few times. This chain links TRBV7-8 with TRBJ1-2, with D tentatively TRBD1 (5 bases). Germline lookup yields CDR1 SGHVS and CDR2 FQNEAQ. V lost 1 base, J lost 6 bases, and 18 bases lay in between. The CDR3 covers 16 residues. The CDR3 is CASSLVRVDGGNGYTF. The CDR3 bases are TGTGCCAGCAGCTTAGTCAGGGTGGACGGGGGAAATGGCTACACCTTC.

J is TRBJ2-7 and V is TRBV20-1, with TRBD2 matching over 11 bases. Germline CDR1 DFQATT, CDR2 SNEGSKA (reference sequence). The CDR3 is 16 residues long. The J segment lost 3 bases and the V segment lost 0 bases, leaving 7 bases of the junction unmatched. Here the CDR3 reads CSARDSGGAFVYEQYF. The CDR3 DNA reads TGCAGTGCTAGAGATAGCGGGGGGGCCTTCGTCTACGAGCAGTACTTC.

This clonotype was recorded a few times. The V call is TRBV6-1, the J call TRBJ2-7; D gene uncertain. Trimming took off 5 bases at V and 6 bases at J, with 14 bases between the two ends. Germline CDR1 reads MNHNS; CDR2 reads SASEGT. The CDR3 is 13 residues long. CDR3 in DNA: TGTGCCAGCAGTTATTTGACACCCTTCGAGCAGTACTTC. Its protein is CASSYLTPFEQYF.

The V gene is TRBV12-3 or TRBV12-4, the J gene TRBJ1-1, with a tentative D call TRBD1 (6 bases). The CDR3 consists of 13 residues. V lost 3 bases and J 7 bases, leaving 12 bases between the germline ends. CDR3 region: CASSFWRGDEAFF. CDR3 DNA: TGTGCCAGCAGTTTTTGGAGGGGGGATGAAGCTTTCTTT.

This clonotype was counted many times. The gene calls are TRBV7-6 and TRBJ1-1; D uncertain. Germline assignment: CDR1 SGHVS and CDR2 FNYEAQ. V lost 2 bases to trimming and J lost 7 bases, with 11 bases between them. There are 13 residues in the CDR3. The CDR3 DNA reads as TGTGCCAGCAGCTTATGGCGCGGTAATGAAGCTTTCTTT. Amino acid sequence: CASSLWRGNEAFF.

This clonotype was recorded a few times. The chain has TRBV7-9 and TRBJ2-3; 7 positions agree with TRBD2. The ends lost 1 base at V and 8 bases at J; junction bases unmatched: 12. Germline lookup yields CDR1 SEHNR and CDR2 FQNEAQ (reference sequence). CDR3 length equals 16 residues. DNA of the CDR3: TGTGCCAGCAGCTTAGATGGGGGGGAAGACTGGGGTACGCAGTATTTT. The encoded protein is CASSLDGGEDWGTQYF.

This clonotype occurred many times. J is TRBJ1-1 and V is TRBV13; 7 nucleotides align to TRBD1. This CDR3 has 16 residues. V gave up 7 bases and J gave up 5 bases; unmatched junction bases: 16. Germline values: CDR1 PRHDT, CDR2 FYEKMQ (reference sequence). CDR3 sequence: CASNPWTGTSETEAFF. CDR3 bases: TGTGCCAGCAACCCCTGGACAGGCACCAGCGAGACTGAAGCTTTCTTT. Full variable domain (outside the CDR3, taken from reference TRBV13 and TRBJ1-1): AAGVIQSPRHLIKEKRETATLKCYPIPRHDTVYWYQQGPGQDPQFLISFYEKMQSDKGSIPDRFSAQQFSDYHSELNMSSLELGDSALYFCASNPWTGTSETEAFFGQGTRLTVV.

This clonotype appeared a few times. The J gene is TRBJ2-1, the V gene TRBV7-8; D unresolved. This CDR3 has 13 residues. Trimming took off 3 bases at V and 10 bases at J, with 13 bases between the two ends. Germline V gives CDR1 SGHVS, CDR2 FQNEAQ. The CDR3 DNA follows: TGTGCCAGCAGCTTTGCTTCAGGTCGGGAGCAGTTCTTC. Amino acid sequence: CASSFASGREQFF.

The CDR3 spells CASSPLGAAEAFF. The CDR3 DNA follows: TGTGCCAGCAGCCCCTTAGGCGCAGCTGAAGCTTTCTTT. The chain is built from TRBV7-3 and TRBJ1-1; D is unclear. CDR1 and CDR2 from the germline V gene are SGHTA and FQGTGA. Trimming left V 5 bases short and J 6 bases short, with 13 bases between. CDR3 length: 13 amino acids.